The source of this TCR beta chain is a study of CD8+ T cells in alopecia areata. General study findings and limits: Scalp clonality and expanded CD8+ clones among the top 100 showed significant decreases with tofacitinib.

Extraction of RNA preceded its reverse transcription into cDNA, which served as the sequencing template. The repertoire was sequenced with immunoSEQ multiplex PCR; TCRdb's copy has only in-frame clones and lacks some. Of over 150,000 clones listed, approximately 55% are singletons. The treatment here: oral pan-JAK inhibitor, 5-10 mg twice daily. The researchers isolated CD4+ and CD8+ T cells from PBMCs by sorting. Of note for this clone: The antigen is undetermined.

The input for sequencing was CD8+ T cells sorted from blood, taken at week 24, from a patient treated with tofacitinib. The clonotype was recovered from a human donor with alopecia areata.

This CDR3 reads CASSPGTGSTDTQYF. In nucleotides, the CDR3 is TGTGCCAGCAGCCCCGGGACAGGGAGCACAGATACGCAGTATTTT. The chain recombines TRBV9 with TRBJ2-3, with 9 bases aligning to TRBD1. The CDR3 extends over 15 amino acids. Germline loops: CDR1 SGDLS, CDR2 YYNGEE. V lost 4 bases and J lost 0; bases outside the gene matches: 3.